This is a list of T cell receptor beta chains from one sample in a study of shared clonotypes between healthy human individuals. Using immunoSEQ multiplex PCR, the repertoire was profiled, and TCRdb retains in-frame clones only, with some absent. This table holds some 2,500,000 clones, around 93% found once. The sequencing sample was made of naive CD4+ T cells from PBMCs. Every receptor here comes from a man aged 18 to 30 in good health. Some clones in this sample may be carry-over from other donors' samples. Both conserved end residues are part of each CDR3. D genes are given only for firm matches. Clone size is not always given. Where it is, it says once, few, many or a class for expanded clones.

CDR3 length	clone size	D gene	J gene	V gene	CDR3 DNA	CDR3 protein
15	-	-	TRBJ1-2	TRBV4-3	TGCGCCAGCAGCCAAGACCTAGACCAAGTTGGTGGCTACACCTTC	CASSQDLDQVGGYTF
18	-	-	TRBJ1-2	TRBV27	TGTGCCAGCAGTTTTTCACTAGGGGGGGCGCGCCTACACTATGGCTACACCTTC	CASSFSLGGARLHYGYTF
14	-	-	TRBJ2-2	TRBV5-1	TGCGCCAGCAGCGCCGGAGGGAACACCGGGGAGCTGTTTTTT	CASSAGGNTGELFF
15	-	TRBD1	TRBJ1-2	TRBV7-2	TGTGCCAGCAGCTCCTCCGGGACAGAGACCTATGGCTACACCTTC	CASSSSGTETYGYTF
15	-	-	TRBJ2-7	TRBV5-1	TGCGCCAGCAGCTTGTCCAGGGAGACCTCCTACGAGCAGTACTTC	CASSLSRETSYEQYF
16	-	TRBD1	TRBJ2-7	TRBV15	TGTGCCACCAGCGGACGTTCCGGACAGGGGGCCTACGAGCAGTACTTC	CATSGRSGQGAYEQYF
16	-	TRBD1	TRBJ1-2	TRBV19	TGTGCCAGTAGTAGAGGACAGGGGGCGCCAAGGTATGGCTACACCTTC	CASSRGQGAPRYGYTF
11	-	-	TRBJ1-1	TRBV29-1	TGCAGCGTTGCGCCAGCCACTGAAGCTTTCTTT	CSVAPATEAFF
16	-	TRBD2	TRBJ2-5	TRBV27	TGTGCCAGCAAGGGGGTGATAGCGGGAGTTACGGTCGGTTGGTACTTC	CASKGVIAGVTVGWYF
17	-	TRBD1	TRBJ2-7	TRBV28	TGTGCCAGCAGTTCCCCTTTCGGACAGGGAGCGGACTACGAGCAGTACTTC	CASSSPFGQGADYEQYF
17	-	-	TRBJ1-2	TRBV6-1	TGTGCCAGCAGTGAATTTCCGGCAGGACCAGGCGGCGATGGCTACACCTTC	CASSEFPAGPGGDGYTF
15	-	TRBD2	TRBJ2-7	TRBV5-1	TGCGCCAGCAGCCCGACTAGCGGGAGCCCCTACGAGCAGTACTTC	CASSPTSGSPYEQYF
11	-	-	TRBJ2-7	TRBV13	TGTGCCAGCAGCTTAGGACAGGACGAGTACTTC	CASSLGQDEYF
14	-	-	TRBJ2-7	TRBV7-9	TGTGCCAGCAGCTTAGTTCCGGGGACCTACGAGCAGTACTTC	CASSLVPGTYEQYF
13	-	-	TRBJ2-3	TRBV9	TGTGCCAGCAGCGCTTTAGATGCAGATACGCAGTATTTT	CASSALDADTQYF
14	-	-	TRBJ2-5	TRBV5-1	TGCGCCAGCAGCTTGGAAGGGGGACAAGAGACCCAGTACTTC	CASSLEGGQETQYF
18	-	TRBD2	TRBJ2-7	TRBV7-8	TGTGCCAGCAGCTCCCGAGGACTAGCGGGAATGAGCTCCTACGAGCAGTACTTC	CASSSRGLAGMSSYEQYF
14	-	TRBD1	TRBJ1-2	TRBV11-1	TGTGCCAGCAGCCCCTCCGGACAGGGTCGAGGCTACACCTTC	CASSPSGQGRGYTF
13	-	TRBD1	TRBJ1-5	TRBV15	TGTGCCACCAGCGGACGGGACAGACAGCCCCAGCATTTT	CATSGRDRQPQHF
17	-	TRBD1	TRBJ2-2	TRBV10-3	TGTGCCATCAGTGTCATGTTGGGACAGGGGAACACCGGGGAGCTGTTTTTT	CAISVMLGQGNTGELFF
13	-	-	TRBJ2-1	TRBV10-3	TGTGCCATCGAGACGGAGGTGCGGGATGAGCAGTTCTTC	CAIETEVRDEQFF
15	-	TRBD2	TRBJ2-1	TRBV19	TGTGCCAGTAGTATCTTGCGGGAGGACTACAATGAGCAGTTCTTC	CASSILREDYNEQFF
15	few	TRBD2	TRBJ2-1	TRBV19	TGTGCCAGTAGTGGCCGGGGACTAGCGGATAATGAGCAGTTCTTC	CASSGRGLADNEQFF
16	-	TRBD2	TRBJ2-5	TRBV7-9	TGTGCCAGCAGCTTACTCAACCTAGCGGGCCAAGAGACCCAGTACTTC	CASSLLNLAGQETQYF
14	once	-	TRBJ2-5	TRBV11-2	TGTGCCAGCAGCTTAGCAGGGGCAGGGGAGACCCAGTACTTC	CASSLAGAGETQYF
13	-	-	TRBJ2-7	TRBV29-1	TGCAGCGTTGGGTCGGCGAGCTCCTACGAGCAGTACTTC	CSVGSASSYEQYF
15	-	-	TRBJ2-7	TRBV5-1	TGCGCCAGCAGCTCCCAGACAGGACCCTCCTACGAGCAGTACTTC	CASSSQTGPSYEQYF
15	-	-	TRBJ2-2	TRBV19	TGTGCCAGTAGTATATTGCGGGGGAACACCGGGGAGCTGTTTTTT	CASSILRGNTGELFF
21	-	-	TRBJ1-3	TRBV4-1	TGCGCCAGCAGCCAAGTACTGGCCAGGCTCAGCCCTCTTCGCTCTGGAAACACCATATATTTT	CASSQVLARLSPLRSGNTIYF
15	-	TRBD1	TRBJ2-3	TRBV27	TGTGCCAGCAGTGCCCGACAGGGTAACACAGATACGCAGTATTTT	CASSARQGNTDTQYF
15	-	TRBD2	TRBJ2-3	TRBV5-4	TGTGCCAGCCGGGCTAGCGGGACGGAAACAGATACGCAGTATTTT	CASRASGTETDTQYF
15	-	TRBD1	TRBJ2-5	TRBV5-1	TGCGCCAGCAGCTTGCCCGTCGGGGACAGGGAGACCCAGTACTTC	CASSLPVGDRETQYF
16	-	-	TRBJ1-4	TRBV4-3	TGCGCCAGCAGCCAAGTGGTACGACGGGTTAATGAAAAACTGTTTTTT	CASSQVVRRVNEKLFF
15	once	-	TRBJ1-5	TRBV7-9	TGTGCCAGCAGCTCAGGGACGGGATTTGATCAGCCCCAGCATTTT	CASSSGTGFDQPQHF